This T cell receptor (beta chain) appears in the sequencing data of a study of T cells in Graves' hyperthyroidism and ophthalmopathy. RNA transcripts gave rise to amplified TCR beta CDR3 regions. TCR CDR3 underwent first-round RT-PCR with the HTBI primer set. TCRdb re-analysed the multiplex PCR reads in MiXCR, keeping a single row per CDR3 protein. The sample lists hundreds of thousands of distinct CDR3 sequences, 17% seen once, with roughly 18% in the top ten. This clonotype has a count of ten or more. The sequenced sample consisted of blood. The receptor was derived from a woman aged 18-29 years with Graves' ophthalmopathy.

CDR3 in DNA: TGTGCCAGCAGACGAAGGGACAGACACACAGATACGCAGTATTTT. Translated: CASRRRDRHTDTQYF. The J gene is TRBJ2-3, the V gene TRBV27; 7 nucleotides line up with TRBD1. The junction had 8 bases not matched to a gene; V was cut back by 6 bases and J by 2 bases. Germline CDR1 is MNHEY and CDR2 is SMNVEV (reference sequence). The CDR3 sequence is 15 residues long.